Below, 3 T cell receptor beta chains from the same sample are listed, as sequenced in a study of CD8+CD57+ T cells in acquired aplastic anemia. The template for TCR beta VDJ and CDR3 sequence profiling was genomic DNA. TCRdb reprocessed the reads with MiXCR, giving one entry per CDR3 protein. The table includes roughly 160,000 distinct CDR3 sequences, 63% detected once. Sequenced material: sorted CD4+, CD8+, or CD8+CD57+ T cells (not recorded which) from PBMCs. These receptors were collected from a human donor in good health.

The V and J genes are TRBV27 and TRBJ2-1, with 13 bases matching TRBD2. This CDR3 comprises 15 residues. V lost 4 bases and J lost 5; bases outside the gene matches: 2. Germline CDR1 MNHEY, CDR2 SMNVEV (reference sequence). The CDR3 DNA sequence: TGTGCCAGCAGTTACGGGACTAGCGGGAACAATGAGCAGTTCTTC. Its protein is CASSYGTSGNNEQFF.

The chain employs TRBV12-3 or TRBV12-4 and TRBJ2-7; D is possibly TRBD2 (5 bases). With 1 base removed from V and 6 bases from J, the gap between germline ends came to 19 bases. CDR3 size: 16 residues. The CDR3 DNA reads as TGTGCCAGCAGTTTAGAAGTTCCGGGAAGCTTGGCCGAGCAGTACTTC. Its protein is CASSLEVPGSLAEQYF.

This sequence joins TRBV7-3 and TRBJ2-7; D perhaps matches TRBD1 (6 bases). V lost 5 bases to trimming and J lost 0 bases, with 14 bases between them. There are 15 residues in the CDR3. Germline-derived CDR1 and CDR2 are SGHTA and FQGTGA. The CDR3 loop is CASSQSGDASYEQYF. The CDR3 DNA reads TGTGCCAGCAGCCAATCAGGGGACGCCTCCTACGAGCAGTACTTC. Supplemented by reference TRBV7-3 and TRBJ2-7, the full variable domain reads GAGVSQTPSNKVTEKGKYVELRCDPISGHTALYWYRQSLGQGPEFLIYFQGTGAADDSGLPNDRFFAVRPEGSVSTLKIQRTERGDSAVYLCASSQSGDASYEQYFGPGTRLTVT.